The rows below give T cell receptor beta chains drawn from one sample of a study of control samples from healthy donors and cancer patients. Using immunoSEQ multiplex PCR, the repertoire was profiled, and TCRdb retains in-frame clones only, with some absent. The data show 150,000 or so clones, about 93% seen once. The sequencing sample was made of PBMCs. All receptors derive from a man between 60 and 70 years old with colorectal cancer. Each CDR3 is given with its conserved first and last residue. D genes are given only for firm matches. Clone size, where shown, is once, few, many, or a class for clones that have expanded.

d_gene | j_gene | abundance | v_gene | CDR3nt | CDR3aa
NA | TRBJ1-1 | NA | TRBV19 | TGTGCCAGTAGTATCGGCCTAACAATAACAAGTGAAGCTTTCTTT | CASSIGLTITSEAFF
TRBD2 | TRBJ2-3 | NA | TRBV4-1 | TGCGCCAGCAGCCAAGATCAGGGACTAGCGGGGAGAAGCACAGATACGCAGTATTTT | CASSQDQGLAGRSTDTQYF
NA | TRBJ2-5 | NA | TRBV18 | TGTGCCAGCTCACCGTACCAAGAGACCCAGTACTTC | CASSPYQETQYF
NA | TRBJ2-2 | NA | TRBV6-5 | TGTGCCACCTGTTGGACTGCAACTAACACCGGGGAGCTGTTTTTT | CATCWTATNTGELFF
TRBD1 | TRBJ1-5 | NA | TRBV24-1 | TGTGCCACCAGTGATTTAGGACAGGACAATAGCAATCAGCCCCAGCATTTT | CATSDLGQDNSNQPQHF
NA | TRBJ2-1 | NA | TRBV7-2 | TGTGCCAGCAGCTTTCTCAGGGTTAGCAATGAGCAGTTCTTC | CASSFLRVSNEQFF
NA | TRBJ1-2 | NA | TRBV18 | TGTGCCAGCTCACCACGAGAGGAGGGCTATGGCTACACCTTC | CASSPREEGYGYTF
TRBD1 | TRBJ2-2 | NA | TRBV24-1 | TGTGCCACCTCCCGGACAGGCTCGAACACCGGGGAGCTGTTTTTT | CATSRTGSNTGELFF
NA | TRBJ2-1 | NA | TRBV21-1 | TGTGCCAGTCCGGGACTAGTTTTTCGTCAGTTCTTC | CASPGLVFRQFF
TRBD1 | TRBJ1-2 | NA | TRBV19 | TGTGCCAGTAGTCCAACGACAGGGCCCTATGGCTACACCTTC | CASSPTTGPYGYTF
TRBD1 | TRBJ1-2 | NA | TRBV19 | TGTGCCAGTAGTATTCAAGGACAGGGAAGTGGCTACACCTTC | CASSIQGQGSGYTF
NA | TRBJ2-5 | NA | TRBV30 | TGTGCCTGGAGTATCGAGAGCGTAGGGGAGACCCAGTACTTC | CAWSIESVGETQYF
NA | TRBJ2-1 | NA | TRBV5-5 | TGTGCCAGCAGCTTGGCCAGCCGGAATGAGCAGTTCTTC | CASSLASRNEQFF
NA | TRBJ1-1 | NA | TRBV30 | TGTGCCTGGAGTAAAAAACAGGGCACTGAAGCTTTCTTT | CAWSKKQGTEAFF
NA | TRBJ1-4 | once | TRBV10-3 | TGTGCCATCAGTGAGACTTCCAGCAGCGGTGAAAAACTGTTTTTT | CAISETSSSGEKLFF
TRBD1 | TRBJ2-5 | NA | TRBV30 | TGTGCCTGGAGTGTACAGGGGGCATGGGAAGAGACCCAGTACTTC | CAWSVQGAWEETQYF